What follows are 32 T cell receptor beta chains derived from one specimen sequenced in a study of cytomegalovirus exposure and HLA in healthy donors (dated by TCRdb to the late 2010s). The library was generated by the immunoSEQ multiplex PCR assay. TCRdb took over this immuneACCESS table, retaining in-frame rearrangements with V and J assigned. Such tables are incomplete; in checked studies, under half of the missing clones stem from an unresolved V gene, and the remainder is unexplained. This sample is represented by 250,000 to 400,000 clones; roughly 86% of them were singletons. Of the sample, roughly 0.88% is held by the ten largest clones. The sample comprised PBMCs. These TCRs come from a man younger than 40 in good health and CMV-seronegative.

The chain uses TRBV10-1 and TRBJ2-6; D is perhaps TRBD1 (6 bases). The germline CDR1 and CDR2 sequences are WNHNN and SYGVQD (reference sequence). The CDR3 has 17 residues. V lost 0 bases and J lost 2, with 11 bases in between. CDR3 region: CASSESQGTTGANVLTF. The CDR3 nucleotides read TGCGCCAGCAGTGAGTCTCAGGGGACAACTGGGGCCAACGTCCTGACTTTC.

V usage is TRBV27 and J usage is TRBJ2-2; 16 positions match TRBD2. After removal of 6 bases from V and 7 bases from J, the junction contained 11 bases not matched to a gene. Germline lookup yields CDR1 MNHEY and CDR2 SMNVEV (reference sequence). The CDR3 is made up of 18 amino acids. The CDR3 region has the DNA TGTGCCAGCAGCCATCGAGGGACTAGCGGGGGGGGAGGCGGGGAGCTGTTTTTT. The encoded protein is CASSHRGTSGGGGGELFF.

The V call is TRBV19, the J call TRBJ1-1; D may be TRBD1 (6 bases). The CDR3 totals 15 residues. Trimming took 6 bases from V and 5 from J, leaving 19 bases between them. Germline V gene sequence: CDR1 LNHDA, CDR2 SQIVND (reference sequence). The CDR3: CASSRLQGQRTEAFF. CDR3 nucleotides: TGTGCCAGTAGCCGATTACAGGGCCAGAGGACTGAAGCTTTCTTT.

CDR3: CASSSAGGAYEQYF. The CDR3 bases are TGTGCCAGCAGTTCCGCCGGGGGGGCCTACGAGCAGTACTTC. This chain uses TRBV27 with TRBJ2-7; 8 bases are a match to TRBD2. J gave up 2 bases and V 4 bases, and 4 bases lay outside the gene matches. CDR1 and CDR2 from the germline V gene are MNHEY and SMNVEV (reference sequence). This CDR3 region has 14 residues.

The rearrangement uses TRBV27 and TRBJ2-2, with D possibly matching TRBD2 (5 bases). Trimming took off 6 bases at V and 7 bases at J, with 15 bases between the two ends. Germline assignment: CDR1 MNHEY and CDR2 SMNVEV (reference sequence). The CDR3 contains 14 residues. Here the CDR3 reads CASSPGLNLGELFF. DNA for the CDR3: TGTGCCAGCAGCCCTGGACTTAACCTCGGGGAGCTGTTTTTT.

The count of this clone is one. The V gene is TRBV19, the J gene TRBJ2-1, with 13 positions matching TRBD2. Germline V CDR1 and CDR2: LNHDA, SQIVND (reference sequence). With V trimmed by 7 bases and J by 4 bases, 4 bases remained unmatched. The CDR3 is made up of 15 amino acids. CDR3 residues: CASKGLAGAYNEQFF. In DNA, the CDR3 is TGTGCCAGTAAAGGACTAGCGGGGGCGTACAATGAGCAGTTCTTC.

This clone was seen more than once but under ten times. The chain has TRBV30 and TRBJ1-1, with D unclear. V lost 4 bases and J 5 bases, leaving 14 bases between the germline ends. This CDR3 spans 13 amino acids. Germline loops: CDR1 GTSNPN, CDR2 SVGIG (reference sequence). CDR3: CAWTLYKQTEAFF. CDR3 coding DNA: TGTGCCTGGACATTGTACAAACAGACTGAAGCTTTCTTT.

This chain links TRBV2 with TRBJ1-2, with D tentatively TRBD1 (6 bases). The ends were cut back, 1 base at V and 5 bases at J, with 14 bases in the middle. This CDR3 is 15 amino acids long. Germline V gene lookup returns CDR1 SNHLY and CDR2 FYNNEI. The CDR3 sequence: CASSEGQGSWYGYTF. The CDR3 coding sequence is TGTGCCAGCAGTGAAGGGCAGGGGAGTTGGTATGGCTACACCTTC. Filled out from reference TRBV2 and TRBJ1-2, the complete variable domain reads EPEVTQTPSHQVTQMGQEVILRCVPISNHLYFYWYRQILGQKVEFLVSFYNNEISEKSEIFDDQFSVERPDGSNFTLKIRSTKLEDSAMYFCASSEGQGSWYGYTFGSGTRLTVV.

The sample holds one count of this clone. The chain links TRBV7-2 to TRBJ1-5, with D possibly TRBD1 on 6 matching bases. Germline V gene data show CDR1 as SGHTA and CDR2 as FQGNSA. V was clipped by 5 bases and J by 0 bases, with 17 bases between them. The CDR3 has 17 amino acids. The chain's CDR3 is CASSPRGTSYSNQPQHF. In DNA form, the CDR3 reads TGTGCCAGCAGCCCAAGAGGGACATCATATAGCAATCAGCCCCAGCATTTT.

The chain links TRBV27 to TRBJ1-1; possibly TRBD1 for D (6 bases). Trimming left V 5 bases short and J 1 base short, with 14 bases between. The CDR3 totals 15 residues. CDR1 is MNHEY, CDR2 SMNVEV, per germline (reference sequence). CDR3 residues: CASSPPKTGNTEAFF. The CDR3 nucleotides read TGTGCCAGCAGTCCCCCTAAGACAGGGAACACTGAAGCTTTCTTT.

This rearrangement joins TRBV12-5 to TRBJ2-2, with 8 bases lining up with TRBD1. CDR3 size: 14 residues. The J segment lost 7 bases and the V segment lost 6 bases, leaving 7 bases of the junction unmatched. Germline V gene lookup returns CDR1 LGHNT and CDR2 FRNRAP. CDR3 sequence: CASGSTGALGELFF. The CDR3 coding sequence is TGTGCTAGTGGGTCGACAGGGGCCCTCGGGGAGCTGTTTTTT. Combining the CDR3 with reference TRBV12-5 and TRBJ2-2 gives the whole variable domain DARVTQTPRHKVTEMGQEVTMRCQPILGHNTVFWYRQTMMQGLELLAYFRNRAPLDDSGMPKDRFSAEMPDATLATLKIQPSEPRDSAVYFCASGSTGALGELFFGEGSRLTVL.

The V and J genes are TRBV19 and TRBJ1-4; possibly TRBD1 for D (5 bases). The germline V gene encodes CDR1 LNHDA and CDR2 SQIVND (reference sequence). The CDR3 contains 15 residues. Trimming removed 4 bases at V and 8 bases at J, with 17 bases between. DNA for the CDR3: TGTGCCAGTAGTAGCATGACAGCAATACGAGAAAAACTGTTTTTT. Protein product: CASSSMTAIREKLFF. Filled out from reference TRBV19 and TRBJ1-4, the complete variable domain reads DGGITQSPKYLFRKEGQNVTLSCEQNLNHDAMYWYRQDPGQGLRLIYYSQIVNDFQKGDIAEGYSVSREKKESFPLTVTSAQKNPTAFYLCASSSMTAIREKLFFGSGTQLSVL.

This chain joins TRBV5-6 and TRBJ2-3; TRBD1 might be the D (6 bases). This CDR3 contains 16 residues. V lost 0 bases to trimming and J lost 3 bases, with 14 bases between them. Germline V CDR1 and CDR2: SGHDT, YYEEEE. In nucleotides, the CDR3 is TGTGCCAGCAGCTTGGAAGTGAGGGGGAGTACAGATACGCAGTATTTT. Its protein is CASSLEVRGSTDTQYF. The variable domain in full, completed from reference TRBV5-6 and TRBJ2-3, reads DAGVTQSPTHLIKTRGQQVTLRCSPKSGHDTVSWYQQALGQGPQFIFQYYEEEERQRGNFPDRFSGHQFPNYSSELNVNALLLGDSALYLCASSLEVRGSTDTQYFGPGTRLTVL.

V and J are TRBV7-2 and TRBJ2-7, with 7 nucleotides matching TRBD2. V shed 6 bases, J shed 3 bases, and the junction held 14 bases outside the gene matches. The germline V gene encodes CDR1 SGHTA and CDR2 FQGNSA. The CDR3 has 16 residues. DNA of the CDR3: TGTGCCAGCAGTATCCGGGGGGTAGGGATGGGCTACGAGCAGTACTTC. It yields the protein CASSIRGVGMGYEQYF.

The chain carries TRBV5-5 and TRBJ1-6; 10 bases map to TRBD1. V lost 4 bases to trimming and J lost 7 bases; unmatched junction nucleotides: 17. This CDR3 contains 19 residues. Germline values: CDR1 SGHKS, CDR2 YYEKEE (reference sequence). The CDR3 loop reads CASSGTGDRGGWRNSPLHF. The CDR3 DNA sequence: TGTGCCAGCAGCGGGACAGGGGACCGTGGGGGGTGGAGAAATTCACCCCTCCACTTT.

V gene TRBV19 combines with J gene TRBJ1-1; D is unclear. The CDR3 sequence is 14 residues long. The V gene lost 4 bases and the J gene lost 5 bases, with 14 bases spanning the gap. Germline V lookup: CDR1 LNHDA, CDR2 SQIVND (reference sequence). CDR3: CASSTFLFGTEAFF. CDR3 DNA: TGTGCCAGTAGTACATTTCTATTCGGGACTGAAGCTTTCTTT. The full variable domain, its missing parts supplied by reference TRBV19 and TRBJ1-1, is DGGITQSPKYLFRKEGQNVTLSCEQNLNHDAMYWYRQDPGQGLRLIYYSQIVNDFQKGDIAEGYSVSREKKESFPLTVTSAQKNPTAFYLCASSTFLFGTEAFFGQGTRLTVV.

The chain recombines TRBV2 with TRBJ2-6; D might be TRBD1 (5 bases). The CDR3 totals 14 residues. CDR1 is SNHLY, CDR2 FYNNEI, per germline. V was cut by 6 bases and J by 2 bases, with 8 bases left in between. For the CDR3, the DNA is TGTGCCAGCAGGGACACCCCTGGGGCCAACGTCCTGACTTTC. Translation gives CASRDTPGANVLTF. Full variable domain (outside the CDR3, taken from reference TRBV2 and TRBJ2-6): EPEVTQTPSHQVTQMGQEVILRCVPISNHLYFYWYRQILGQKVEFLVSFYNNEISEKSEIFDDQFSVERPDGSNFTLKIRSTKLEDSAMYFCASRDTPGANVLTFGAGSRLTVL.

This chain links TRBV5-1 with TRBJ1-2, with TRBD1 matching 8 bases. The germline CDR1 and CDR2 sequences are SGHRS and YFSETQ. The J segment lost 8 bases and the V segment lost 0 bases, leaving 9 bases of the junction unmatched. The CDR3 is 15 amino acids. The CDR3 DNA reads TGCGCCAGCAGCTTGGGACCAGGGACAGGTGGCGGCTACACCTTC. This translates into CASSLGPGTGGGYTF.

This clone was recorded a few times. This chain uses TRBV10-2 with TRBJ2-7; no reliable D call. The V and J ends lost 5 bases and 7 bases respectively, with 18 bases between them. The CDR3 sequence is 14 residues long. Germline V lookup: CDR1 WSHSY, CDR2 SAAADI. CDR3 amino acids: CASSPSRRVGEQYF. The CDR3, as DNA: TGCGCCAGCAGTCCCTCCCGACGGGTCGGGGAGCAGTACTTC.

This chain links TRBV2 with TRBJ1-4; unclear D gene. Trimming left V 6 bases short and J 7 bases short, with 12 bases between. Germline-derived CDR1 and CDR2 are SNHLY and FYNNEI. There are 13 residues in the CDR3. Written as DNA, the CDR3 is TGTGCCAGCAGGATCCGCCCGGGTGAAAAACTGTTTTTT. Protein: CASRIRPGEKLFF.

The V gene is TRBV9, the J gene TRBJ2-3; 11 bases are a match to TRBD2. V was clipped by 4 bases and J by 2 bases; unmatched bases: 3. Looked up from germline, CDR1 is SGDLS and CDR2 is YYNGEE. CDR3 length equals 15 residues. The DNA for the CDR3 is TGTGCCAGCAGCTTTAGCGGGGGGGCCACAGATACGCAGTATTTT. Protein product: CASSFSGGATDTQYF.

The gene calls are TRBV20-1 and TRBJ1-4; D uncertain. Germline CDR1 and CDR2: DFQATT and SNEGSKA (reference sequence). This CDR3 has 10 amino acids. The CDR3 protein is CAVSNEKLFF. For the CDR3, the DNA is TGCGCAGTCTCTAATGAAAAACTGTTTTTT.

The chain is built from TRBV5-6 and TRBJ1-1; D possibly corresponds to TRBD1 (6 bases). CDR1 is SGHDT and CDR2 is YYEEEE in the germline V gene. CDR3 length: 12 amino acids. The ends were cut back, 4 bases at V and 11 bases at J, with 15 bases in the middle. CDR3 in amino acids: CASSPYGTRAFF. CDR3 nucleotide sequence: TGTGCCAGCAGCCCGTACGGGACAAGGGCTTTCTTT. The whole variable domain, filled in from reference TRBV5-6 and TRBJ1-1, reads DAGVTQSPTHLIKTRGQQVTLRCSPKSGHDTVSWYQQALGQGPQFIFQYYEEEERQRGNFPDRFSGHQFPNYSSELNVNALLLGDSALYLCASSPYGTRAFFGQGTRLTVV.

The gene calls are TRBV9 and TRBJ1-2; TRBD1 agrees at 9 bases. The CDR3 runs 18 residues. Trimming at V came to 6 bases and at J to 0 bases, leaving 15 bases not matched to a gene. Germline values: CDR1 SGDLS, CDR2 YYNGEE. This CDR3 reads CASNRNTGGAGANYGYTF. CDR3 bases: TGTGCCAGCAACCGAAACACAGGGGGCGCGGGGGCTAACTATGGCTACACCTTC.

The chain uses TRBV27 and TRBJ2-3; D is unresolved. Looked up from germline, CDR1 is MNHEY and CDR2 is SMNVEV (reference sequence). Trimming pared 3 bases from V and 1 base from J, leaving 5 bases between. The CDR3 runs 13 residues. CDR3 sequence: CASSFARTDTQYF. The CDR3 bases are TGTGCCAGCAGTTTCGCGCGCACAGATACGCAGTATTTT.

The V gene is TRBV19, the J gene TRBJ1-2, with TRBD1 identical over 11 bases. The trim removed 5 bases at V and 1 base at J, leaving 6 bases unmatched. Looked up from germline, CDR1 is LNHDA and CDR2 is SQIVND (reference sequence). This CDR3 region has 16 residues. The CDR3 loop is CASSLTGTGGNYGYTF. CDR3 nucleotides: TGTGCCAGTAGTTTGACCGGGACAGGGGGTAACTATGGCTACACCTTC.

V gene TRBV5-6 combines with J gene TRBJ1-1, with 9 bases matching TRBD1. The CDR3 runs 15 residues. CDR1 SGHDT and CDR2 YYEEEE come from the germline V gene. The J segment lost 1 base and the V segment lost 4 bases, leaving 5 bases of the junction unmatched. DNA for the CDR3: TGTGCCAGCAGCCTTTGGGACAGGGAGAACACTGAAGCTTTCTTT. Its protein is CASSLWDRENTEAFF.

The V and J genes are TRBV15 and TRBJ2-3, with 7 bases lining up with TRBD1. With V trimmed by 2 bases and J by 8 bases, 7 bases remained unmatched. The CDR3 is 14 residues long. CDR1 and CDR2 (germline): LNHNV, YYDKDF (reference sequence). CDR3 in DNA: TGTGCCACCAGCAGAAGCAAGACAGGGAGTACGCAGTATTTT. This translates into CATSRSKTGSTQYF.

In the case of this clone: The sample carries other DNA sequences with the same CDR3. This chain joins TRBV7-9 and TRBJ1-2; tentatively, D is TRBD1 (5 bases). The V and J ends lost 1 base and 2 bases respectively, with 8 bases between them. The CDR3 is made up of 14 amino acids. Germline lookup yields CDR1 SEHNR and CDR2 FQNEAQ (reference sequence). DNA of the CDR3: TGTGCCAGCAGCTTAGAGGGGCAGAACTATGGCTACACCTTC. It codes for CASSLEGQNYGYTF.

In its sample, this clone was seen once. This chain uses TRBV10-1 with TRBJ2-1, with TRBD2 matching 8 bases. The CDR3 length is 15 residues. Germline loops: CDR1 WNHNN, CDR2 SYGVQD (reference sequence). The V gene end was trimmed by 6 bases and the J gene end by 5 bases; junction bases not matched to a gene: 9. CDR3 nucleotides: TGCGCCAGCAGATATGGCGGGGGGACGGACAATGAGCAGTTCTTC. It translates to CASRYGGGTDNEQFF.

DNA for the CDR3: TGTGCCAGCAGTTACTCAGTGACAGGGGACCAGCCCCAGCATTTT. Protein product: CASSYSVTGDQPQHF. The chain couples TRBV6-5 to TRBJ1-5; 8 bases fit TRBD1. The germline gives CDR1 MNHEY, CDR2 SVGAGI. The CDR3 is made up of 15 amino acids. With V trimmed by 0 bases and J by 7 bases, 5 bases remained unmatched.

The gene calls are TRBV15 and TRBJ2-1; 11 bases line up with TRBD1. In germline, CDR1 is LNHNV, CDR2 YYDKDF (reference sequence). The V segment lost 3 bases and the J segment 0 bases; nucleotides outside the gene matches: 13. The CDR3 totals 20 residues. CDR3 residues: CATSRISGTGGVGSYNEQFF. In DNA, the CDR3 is TGTGCCACCAGCAGGATATCCGGGACAGGGGGGGTCGGCTCCTACAATGAGCAGTTCTTC.